Listed below are T cell receptor beta chains from one sample, sequenced in a study of T-cell reconstitution after alpha-beta-depleted transplantation in children. TCRdb processed the PCR reads anew with MiXCR; each CDR3 protein has one entry. The data hold about a million distinct CDR3 sequences, with about 30% observed a single time. Material: PBMCs, mostly from graft donor cells, obtained 360 days after TCRalphabeta/CD19-depleted stem cell transplant. The receptors were sampled from a boy in the first two years of life who had a stem cell transplant for SCID, so the T cells may come from the graft donor. CDR3s include the opening cysteine and the closing phenylalanine or tryptophan. A D gene is named only where the DNA matches it firmly. Some rows mark clone size as missing; the rest say once, few, many or name a class of expanded clone.

16	TRBJ2-2	TRBV5-1	TRBD1	-	CASSRSGQGTTGELFF	TGCGCCAGCAGCCGGTCGGGACAGGGGACCACCGGGGAGCTGTTTTTT
16	TRBJ2-5	TRBV4-1	TRBD1	few	CASSQVGTGGEETQYF	TGCGCCAGCAGCCAAGTCGGGACAGGGGGCGAAGAGACCCAGTACTTC
13	TRBJ2-7	TRBV28	-	few	CASTWDLSYEQYF	TGTGCCAGCACGTGGGATCTCTCCTACGAGCAGTACTTC
19	TRBJ2-1	TRBV4-1	TRBD1	-	CASSQDILGSTGVSNEQFF	TGCGCCAGCAGCCAAGATATCCTGGGCAGTACAGGGGTGAGCAATGAGCAGTTCTTC
15	TRBJ1-5	TRBV15	-	-	CATSRQFNSNQPQHF	TGTGCCACCAGCAGACAGTTTAATAGCAATCAGCCCCAGCATTTT
15	TRBJ2-7	TRBV12-3/TRBV12-4	TRBD2	-	CASTPGSGGAPEQYF	TGTGCCAGCACCCCAGGTAGCGGGGGGGCCCCCGAGCAGTACTTC
14	TRBJ2-1	TRBV12-3/TRBV12-4	-	-	CASSSRRRGDEQFF	TGTGCCAGCAGTTCTAGGCGGCGGGGCGATGAGCAGTTCTTC
16	TRBJ1-5	TRBV12-3/TRBV12-4	-	-	CASSLYAGALNQPQHF	TGTGCCAGCAGTTTGTACGCTGGGGCTCTTAATCAGCCCCAGCATTTT
14	TRBJ2-7	TRBV20-1	-	few	CSASVTTGSYEQYF	TGCAGTGCTTCCGTCACGACAGGCTCCTACGAGCAGTACTTC
14	TRBJ1-1	TRBV12-3/TRBV12-4	-	-	CASSLGPIGTEAFF	TGTGCCAGCAGTTTAGGGCCCATTGGCACTGAAGCTTTCTTT
15	TRBJ2-5	TRBV4-3	-	-	CASSQDRNLRGPEYF	TGCGCCAGCAGCCAAGATAGGAACCTACGGGGGCCTGAATACTTC
15	TRBJ1-5	TRBV7-2	-	-	CASSLALWSNQPQHF	TGTGCCAGCAGCTTAGCGCTGTGGAGCAATCAGCCCCAGCATTTT
13	TRBJ1-1	TRBV6-1	-	few	CASKVQGYTEAFF	TGTGCCAGCAAGGTACAGGGATACACTGAAGCTTTCTTT